The 25 T cell receptor beta chains listed next were all sequenced from one sample in a study of T-cell reconstitution after alpha-beta-depleted transplantation in children. Researchers prepared the TCRbeta library using unique molecular identifiers, the study reports. TCRdb itself ran the PCR reads through MiXCR, one entry per CDR3 protein. Here the sample spans hundreds of thousands of distinct CDR3 sequences, about 17% being singletons. This specimen was PBMCs, mostly from graft donor cells, taken 360 days after TCRalphabeta/CD19-depleted stem cell transplant. These receptors were taken from a boy younger than two who had a stem cell transplant for Wiskott-Aldrich syndrome, so the T cells may come from the graft donor.

The rearrangement links TRBV7-8 to TRBJ2-1; 11 positions match TRBD2. Per germline, CDR1 SGHVS and CDR2 FQNEAQ. This CDR3 spans 16 amino acids. After removal of 6 bases from V and 0 bases from J, the junction contained 4 bases not matched to a gene. The CDR3 sequence is CASSRTSGSSYNEQFF. CDR3 nucleotides: TGTGCCAGCAGTCGTACTAGCGGGAGCTCCTACAATGAGCAGTTCTTC.

This clonotype was counted a few times. This chain links TRBV2 with TRBJ2-2; the D is unclear. The germline gives CDR1 SNHLY, CDR2 FYNNEI. This CDR3 is 13 amino acids long. V lost 3 bases and J lost 5, with 7 bases in between. In DNA, the CDR3 is TGTGCCAGCAGTGATTTCCGGACCGGGGAGCTGTTTTTT. Its protein product is CASSDFRTGELFF.

The chain joins TRBV5-1 to TRBJ2-3; the match to TRBD1 covers 9 bases. V lost 1 base, J lost 6 bases, and 6 bases stayed unmatched. Germline V gives CDR1 SGHRS, CDR2 YFSETQ. This CDR3 is built from 15 residues. The CDR3 DNA is TGCGCCAGCAGCTTGTGGGGACAGGGTTTGGATACGCAGTATTTT. This codes for CASSLWGQGLDTQYF.

This clonotype has just a few counts. This sequence joins TRBV18 and TRBJ2-3; D unclear. Trimming shortened V by 8 bases and J by 2 bases, and 17 bases separated the two germline ends. CDR1 is KGHSH, CDR2 LQKENI, per germline. The CDR3 covers 15 residues. In nucleotides, the CDR3 is TGTGCCAGCACTACTCTCCTGGGCCTCACAGATACGCAGTATTTT. It codes for CASTTLLGLTDTQYF.

In its sample, this clonotype was seen a few times. The chain carries TRBV7-2 and TRBJ1-2; D uncertain. The CDR3 sequence is 14 residues long. The V gene's germline CDR1 is SGHTA and CDR2 FQGNSA. The ends were cut back, 7 bases at V and 4 bases at J, with 16 bases in the middle. The CDR3 sequence is CASKRFTDSYGYTF. The CDR3 coding sequence is TGTGCCAGCAAACGCTTTACTGATAGCTATGGCTACACCTTC.

The sample holds a few counts of this clonotype. This chain uses TRBV4-2 with TRBJ1-2; D not certain. The V end was cut by 1 base, the J end by 4 bases, with 16 bases between. From germline, CDR1 is LGHNA and CDR2 YNFKEQ. This CDR3 has 16 amino acids. CDR3 sequence reads: CASSQVSQITPYGYTF. The CDR3 DNA reads as TGTGCCAGCAGCCAAGTCTCTCAAATTACTCCCTATGGCTACACCTTC.

The rearrangement links TRBV7-2 to TRBJ2-1, with D tentatively TRBD2 (6 bases). CDR1 is SGHTA and CDR2 is FQGNSA in the germline V gene. V was trimmed by 1 base and J by 0 bases, leaving 25 bases between them. The CDR3 consists of 21 residues. DNA of the CDR3: TGTGCCAGCAGCTTAGGGTTTAGCGGCGGGCTTCTCTTCAGCTCCTACAATGAGCAGTTCTTC. This encodes CASSLGFSGGLLFSSYNEQFF.

The chain joins TRBV4-3 to TRBJ2-5, with TRBD1 matching over 10 bases. The junction had 15 bases not matched to a gene; V was cut back by 4 bases and J by 7 bases. Germline CDR1 reads LGHNA; CDR2 reads YSLEER. This CDR3 contains 17 residues. CDR3 bases: TGCGCCAGCAGCCGAAGGGCGGATGGACAGGGGGATTCGACCCAGTACTTC. This encodes CASSRRADGQGDSTQYF.

The genes are TRBV15 and TRBJ1-5, with 9 bases lining up with TRBD1. Germline CDR1 is LNHNV and CDR2 is YYDKDF (reference sequence). The trim removed 5 bases at V and 9 bases at J, leaving 8 bases unmatched. The CDR3 length is 14 residues. In DNA, the CDR3 is TGTGCCACCAGCCTGAACAGGGGGCACCGGCCCCAGCATTTT. This encodes CATSLNRGHRPQHF.

The V call is TRBV5-8, the J call TRBJ2-3; possibly TRBD1 or TRBD2 for D (6 bases each). V dropped 3 bases and J dropped 0 bases, with 14 bases sitting between them. The germline gives CDR1 SGHTS, CDR2 YDEGEE. The CDR3 contains 16 residues. CDR3 loop: CASSSRRGASTDTQYF. The CDR3 DNA follows: TGTGCCAGCAGCTCGAGGAGGGGGGCTAGCACAGATACGCAGTATTTT.

This clonotype was observed a few times. The J gene is TRBJ2-2, the V gene TRBV28; possibly TRBD2 for D (5 bases). This CDR3 is 15 amino acids long. Between the trimmed V and J ends, which lost 2 bases and 5 bases, there was a span of 12 bases. The V gene's germline CDR1 is MDHEN and CDR2 SYDVKM. The CDR3 DNA is TGTGCCAGCAGTTTAGCCCCGAGAGGGACCGGGGAGCTGTTTTTT. It encodes CASSLAPRGTGELFF.

Ten or more counts support this clonotype. The rearrangement links TRBV5-1 to TRBJ2-1; possibly TRBD2 for D (5 bases). Germline lookup yields CDR1 SGHRS and CDR2 YFSETQ. This CDR3 is built from 14 residues. The V end was cut by 0 bases, the J end by 5 bases, with 9 bases between. The CDR3 protein is CASSLGGGDNEQFF. CDR3 nucleotide sequence: TGCGCCAGCAGCTTGGGTGGAGGAGACAATGAGCAGTTCTTC.

V is TRBV4-2 and J is TRBJ2-5; tentatively, D is TRBD2 (7 bases). CDR3 length: 15 residues. The V gene lost 0 bases and the J gene lost 5 bases, with 13 bases spanning the gap. Germline assignment: CDR1 LGHNA and CDR2 YNFKEQ. Written as DNA, the CDR3 is TGTGCCAGCAGCCAAGACCCGGGGGGCGGTGAGACCCAGTACTTC. Translation gives CASSQDPGGGETQYF.

The chain uses TRBV27 and TRBJ2-2; D is unresolved. V lost 8 bases, J lost 5 bases, and 15 bases lay in between. The CDR3 is 14 amino acids. Germline V lookup: CDR1 MNHEY, CDR2 SMNVEV (reference sequence). The CDR3 loop is CASRPAIYTGELFF. As DNA, the CDR3 is TGTGCCAGCCGCCCGGCTATTTATACCGGGGAGCTGTTTTTT.

In its sample, this clonotype was seen a few times. The chain combines TRBV7-9 with TRBJ1-1, with D perhaps matching TRBD1 (6 bases). This CDR3 comprises 15 residues. The V end was cut by 3 bases, the J end by 3 bases, with 14 bases between. In germline, CDR1 is SEHNR, CDR2 FQNEAQ (reference sequence). The CDR3 DNA reads as TGTGCCAGCAGCTTTGGGGGGGGCTGGGACACTGAAGCTTTCTTT. Translation gives CASSFGGGWDTEAFF.

This clonotype appeared a few times. The J gene is TRBJ2-3, the V gene TRBV14; TRBD1 is a possible D gene (6 bases). Deletions cut 4 bases from V and 2 bases from J, with 13 bases between. Germline CDR1 and CDR2: SGHDN and FVKESK. This CDR3 has 15 residues. CDR3 nucleotide sequence: TGTGCCAGCAGCCGGATGACAGGAGCCACAGATACGCAGTATTTT. Translating gives CASSRMTGATDTQYF.

V gene TRBV24-1 combines with J gene TRBJ2-2, with D possibly being TRBD1 (6 bases). Germline-derived CDR1 and CDR2 are KGHDR and SFDVKD. V lost 7 bases and J 6 bases, leaving 8 bases between the germline ends. CDR3 length: 12 amino acids. The CDR3 DNA sequence: TGTGCCACCAGCAGGGGACCCGGGGAGCTGTTTTTT. Translating gives CATSRGPGELFF.

The chain couples TRBV6-2 or TRBV6-3 to TRBJ1-1; no definite D call. Trimming pared 6 bases from V and 7 bases from J, leaving 18 bases between. Germline CDR1 reads MNHEY; CDR2 reads SVGEGT. This CDR3 spans 14 amino acids. The CDR3 here is CASRLQTSTVEAFF. The CDR3 DNA reads TGTGCCAGCAGGTTACAGACCTCGACGGTTGAAGCTTTCTTT.

This clonotype was observed a handful of times. The chain employs TRBV5-5 and TRBJ2-5, with 8 bases lining up with TRBD1. Trimming took 0 bases from V and 1 from J; bases not matched to a gene: 8. The CDR3 contains 17 residues. Germline lookup yields CDR1 SGHKS and CDR2 YYEKEE (reference sequence). The CDR3 region is CASSLGNTGGSQETQYF. The CDR3 nucleotides are TGTGCCAGCAGCTTGGGGAATACAGGGGGAAGCCAAGAGACCCAGTACTTC. Full variable domain (missing parts from reference TRBV5-5 and TRBJ2-5): DAGVTQSPTHLIKTRGQQVTLRCSPISGHKSVSWYQQVLGQGPQFIFQYYEKEERGRGNFPDRFSARQFPNYSSELNVNALLLGDSALYLCASSLGNTGGSQETQYFGPGTRLLVL.

The chain links TRBV7-2 to TRBJ2-3; 11 bases are shared with TRBD2. Germline V CDR1 and CDR2: SGHTA, FQGNSA. The J segment lost 5 bases and the V segment lost 5 bases, leaving 9 bases of the junction unmatched. CDR3 length: 16 amino acids. The CDR3 loop is CASSHGSSGGIDTQYF. The DNA for the CDR3 is TGTGCCAGCAGCCACGGTTCTAGCGGGGGGATAGATACGCAGTATTTT.

There are a few counts of this clonotype. The chain recombines TRBV25-1 with TRBJ2-4, with D possibly TRBD2 on 5 matching bases. CDR1 and CDR2 from the germline V gene are MGHDK and SYGVNS. The ends were cut back, 1 base at V and 8 bases at J, with 9 bases in the middle. The CDR3 runs to 13 residues. As DNA, the CDR3 is TGTGCCAGCAGTGAATTTACGGGATACATTCAGTACTTC. It translates to CASSEFTGYIQYF.

This clonotype came up many times. The rearrangement joins TRBV7-9 to TRBJ1-5; D is undetermined. The ends were cut back, 1 base at V and 4 bases at J, with 5 bases in the middle. Germline V gene sequence: CDR1 SEHNR, CDR2 FQNEAQ (reference sequence). The CDR3 has 13 amino acids. DNA for the CDR3: TGTGCCAGCAGCTTAGAGTGGAATCAGCCCCAGCATTTT. Protein product: CASSLEWNQPQHF.

The J gene is TRBJ1-1, the V gene TRBV29-1; D is undetermined. CDR1 and CDR2 from the germline V gene are SQVTM and ANQGSEA. With 5 bases removed from V and 0 bases from J, the gap between germline ends came to 10 bases. CDR3 length equals 13 residues. CDR3 sequence reads: CSVSGRMNTEAFF. CDR3 DNA: TGCAGCGTTAGCGGACGGATGAACACTGAAGCTTTCTTT.

This clonotype was seen more than once but under ten times. The chain couples TRBV6-2 or TRBV6-3 to TRBJ2-1; perhaps TRBD2 as D (5 bases). Trimming removed 6 bases at V and 9 bases at J, with 15 bases between. The CDR3 is 13 amino acids. Germline-derived CDR1 and CDR2 are MNHEY and SVGEGT. Written as DNA, the CDR3 is TGTGCCAGCAGCCACCCAGCGGAGAGTGAGCAGTTCTTC. Its protein is CASSHPAESEQFF.

This clonotype has at least ten counts. Written as DNA, the CDR3 is TGTGCCAGCAGTTACTCGCGGGGGGGGGGAGAGACCCAGTACTTC. This gives the protein CASSYSRGGGETQYF. The J gene is TRBJ2-5, the V gene TRBV6-5; TRBD2 agrees at 9 bases. This CDR3 region has 15 residues. J gave up 4 bases and V 0 bases, and 3 bases lay outside the gene matches. Germline V lookup: CDR1 MNHEY, CDR2 SVGAGI.